This T cell receptor (beta chain) was recorded in a study of cytomegalovirus exposure and HLA in healthy donors. PCR involved 60 Vbeta and 13 Jbeta primers. The repertoire was sequenced with immunoSEQ multiplex PCR; TCRdb's copy has only in-frame clones and lacks some. This table holds around 130,000 clones, just over 75% found once. CDR1 is MGHDK and CDR2 is SYGVNS in the germline V gene. CDR3 size: 18 residues. With regard to this clone: A junction end diverges from the germline sequence, so it may reflect a read error.

The chain employs TRBV25-1 and TRBJ1-2, with 11 bases matching TRBD1. Sequencing used PBMCs. The TCR was taken from a woman between 50 and 59 years old in good health and CMV-seronegative. The CDR3 DNA is TGTGCCAGCAGTGGGTACGGTCGGGACAGGGGGTATAACTATGGCTACCCCTTC. Translated: CASSGYGRDRGYNYGYPF.